The 3 T cell receptor beta chains below come from one sample, sequenced in a study of identical twins. TCRdb passed the 5' RACE reads through MiXCR, listing each CDR3 protein once. The repertoire holds about 660,000 distinct CDR3 sequences, with 8.6% as singletons. This same sample was also taken into another study, of yellow fever vaccine responses in identical twins.

The source material was PBMCs. These receptors came from a woman between 18 and 30 years old in good health.

This clonotype has only a few counts. The V call is TRBV12-3 or TRBV12-4, the J call TRBJ2-7; D not certain. V lost 9 bases and J 1 base, leaving 10 bases between the germline ends. CDR3 length equals 12 residues. This CDR3 is CASRLRSYEQYF. The CDR3 DNA is TGTGCCAGTCGCCTGCGGTCCTACGAGCAGTACTTC.

In its sample, this clonotype was seen many times. V usage is TRBV20-1 and J usage is TRBJ1-2; D is possibly TRBD1 (6 bases). Trimming stripped 0 bases from V and 0 bases from J, with 14 bases between. This CDR3 region has 16 residues. CDR1 DFQATT and CDR2 SNEGSKA come from the germline V gene (reference sequence). The CDR3 sequence: CSARERGGISNYGYTF. CDR3 nucleotide sequence: TGCAGTGCTAGAGAAAGGGGGGGCATTTCTAACTATGGCTACACCTTC.

This clonotype was counted a few times. The rearrangement joins TRBV6-1 to TRBJ1-2; D remains ambiguous. Per germline, CDR1 MNHNS and CDR2 SASEGT. The ends were cut back, 6 bases at V and 8 bases at J, with 16 bases in the middle. The CDR3 runs to 13 residues. The CDR3: CASRAEKVQGYTF. The CDR3 coding sequence is TGTGCCAGCAGGGCAGAGAAGGTGCAGGGCTACACCTTC.